This TCR beta chain stems from a study of early T cells in non-severe SARS-CoV-2 infection. The CDR3 extends over 12 amino acids. The ends were cut back, 5 bases at V and 7 bases at J, with 9 bases in the middle. Germline CDR1 LNHDA, CDR2 SQIVND (reference sequence). The sample holds a few counts of this clonotype. Each CDR3 protein is one row after TCRdb ran MiXCR on the 5' RACE reads. The data show approximately 120,000 distinct CDR3 sequences, under 15% seen once. Sequencing was performed on whole blood. This clonotype was obtained from an adult who was a healthcare worker with PCR-confirmed SARS-CoV-2 infection or an uninfected control (not recorded which). The chain uses TRBV19 and TRBJ1-5; D unclear. As DNA, the CDR3 is TGTGCCAGTAGTGGGATCGGACAGCCCCAGCATTTT. It encodes CASSGIGQPQHF.